These 27 T cell receptor beta chains were all obtained from the same sample, sequenced in a study of Graves' ophthalmopathy and Graves' hyperthyroidism. TCR beta CDR3 regions were amplified from RNA transcripts. An initial RT-PCR round employing HTBI primers preceded a second-round multiplex PCR. In TCRdb, the multiplex PCR reads were re-called with MiXCR into one record per CDR3 protein. In the table there are some 410,000 distinct CDR3 sequences, around 21% of which are singletons. Sequencing was performed on peripheral blood. These TCRs come from a woman under 30 with stable Graves' hyperthyroidism.

This clonotype was counted many times. J is TRBJ1-2 and V is TRBV18; D not certain. Trimming stripped 2 bases from V and 0 bases from J, with 4 bases between. Germline assignment: CDR1 KGHSH and CDR2 LQKENI. This CDR3 has 13 amino acids. Here the CDR3 reads CASSPDPNYGYTF. The CDR3 DNA reads as TGTGCCAGCTCACCAGACCCTAACTATGGCTACACCTTC.

This clonotype was seen at least ten times. V is TRBV6-1 and J is TRBJ2-7; no clear D. Germline CDR1 MNHNS, CDR2 SASEGT. V was cut by 6 bases and J by 3 bases, with 9 bases left in between. CDR3 length equals 12 residues. The CDR3 protein is CASSRPSYEQYF. CDR3 nucleotides: TGTGCCAGCAGCCGACCTAGCTACGAGCAGTACTTC.

This clonotype was detected ten times or more. The J gene is TRBJ2-7, the V gene TRBV7-8; tentatively, D is TRBD1 (6 bases). The germline V gene has CDR1 SGHVS and CDR2 FQNEAQ. This CDR3 contains 13 residues. The V gene lost 5 bases and the J gene lost 2 bases, with 10 bases spanning the gap. CDR3 region: CASSINRAYEQYF. The CDR3 DNA sequence: TGTGCCAGCAGCATAAACAGGGCCTACGAGCAGTACTTC.

This clonotype has ten or more counts. The chain links TRBV6-1 to TRBJ2-5; D is unclear. V was pared by 1 base and J by 3 bases, with 9 bases between. The CDR3 consists of 14 residues. Looked up from germline, CDR1 is MNHNS and CDR2 is SASEGT. CDR3 residues: CASSEVLLKETQYF. CDR3 coding DNA: TGTGCCAGCAGTGAAGTCCTTCTGAAAGAGACCCAGTACTTC.

This clonotype was seen ten or more times. The CDR3 nucleotides are TGCAGCGCAGTACTCGACAGTGATCAGCCCCAGCATTTT. It is translated as CSAVLDSDQPQHF. The chain couples TRBV29-1 to TRBJ1-5, with D perhaps TRBD1 (5 bases). The germline V gene has CDR1 SQVTM and CDR2 ANQGSEA. The CDR3 is 13 residues long. Trimming left V 7 bases short and J 5 bases short, with 15 bases between.

This clonotype was recorded many times. The V gene is TRBV7-2, the J gene TRBJ1-4; possible D gene TRBD1, 5 bases. Per the germline V gene, CDR1 is SGHTA and CDR2 is FQGNSA. This CDR3 is built from 15 residues. V lost 0 bases to trimming and J lost 5 bases, with 10 bases between them. DNA for the CDR3: TGTGCCAGCAGCTTAGCTTGGGGCTTAAATGAAAAACTGTTTTTT. Its protein product is CASSLAWGLNEKLFF.

This clonotype was recorded at least ten times. The chain couples TRBV7-8 to TRBJ2-2; TRBD2 aligns across 11 bases. The V gene's germline CDR1 is SGHVS and CDR2 FQNEAQ. This CDR3 is built from 18 residues. V lost 0 bases to trimming and J lost 6 bases; unmatched junction nucleotides: 9. The CDR3 DNA reads as TGTGCCAGCAGCTTAGCGAAACTAGCGGGAGAAGAGGCCGGGGAGCTGTTTTTT. Translating gives CASSLAKLAGEEAGELFF.

This chain uses TRBV12-3 or TRBV12-4 with TRBJ1-5, with a tentative D call TRBD1 (5 bases). The CDR3 is 14 residues long. The germline V and J ends were trimmed by 3 bases and 7 bases, with 13 bases remaining between them. CDR3 in DNA: TGTGCCAGCAGTTTCGGGGGGAGCGGGCAGCCCCAGCATTTT. This translates into CASSFGGSGQPQHF.

The rearrangement links TRBV6-1 to TRBJ2-4; D possibly corresponds to TRBD1 (5 bases). Germline assignment: CDR1 MNHNS and CDR2 SASEGT. CDR3 size: 14 residues. Trimming removed 2 bases from V and 6 bases from J, with 11 bases in between. The CDR3 sequence is CASSEWGSLNIQYF. The CDR3, as DNA: TGTGCCAGCAGTGAATGGGGCAGCTTAAACATTCAGTACTTC.

This clonotype was observed at least ten times. The chain carries TRBV28 and TRBJ2-7; TRBD1 or TRBD2 may be the D gene (5 bases each). This CDR3 spans 15 amino acids. Germline lookup yields CDR1 MDHEN and CDR2 SYDVKM. V shed 3 bases and J shed 6 bases, with 18 bases lying between them. The CDR3: CASSFQLGTLLEQYF. CDR3 coding DNA: TGTGCCAGCAGTTTCCAGCTCGGGACCCTCCTCGAGCAGTACTTC.

Ten or more counts support this clonotype. The rearrangement joins TRBV14 to TRBJ1-1; D remains ambiguous. V lost 0 bases and J lost 0, with 2 bases in between. From germline, CDR1 is SGHDN and CDR2 FVKESK. The CDR3 is 13 residues long. In DNA, the CDR3 is TGTGCCAGCAGCCAAGAAATGAACACTGAAGCTTTCTTT. It codes for CASSQEMNTEAFF.

This clonotype was counted many times. The chain joins TRBV20-1 to TRBJ1-6; weak D call: TRBD1 (6 bases). The CDR3 is made up of 15 amino acids. Trimming left V 2 bases short and J 7 bases short, with 15 bases between. The germline V gene has CDR1 DFQATT and CDR2 SNEGSKA (reference sequence). This chain's CDR3 is CSARPPGADNSPLHF. Written as DNA, the CDR3 is TGCAGTGCTAGACCGCCGGGGGCTGACAATTCACCCCTCCACTTT.

This clonotype was counted at least ten times. V and J are TRBV5-1 and TRBJ2-7; the D gene is possibly TRBD2 (5 bases). Germline CDR1 is SGHRS and CDR2 is YFSETQ. Trimming removed 1 base from V and 6 bases from J, with 8 bases in between. The CDR3 loop spans 12 amino acids. The chain's CDR3 is CASSLTSGEQYF. The DNA for the CDR3 is TGCGCCAGCAGCTTGACCAGCGGCGAGCAGTACTTC.

The chain carries TRBV14 and TRBJ1-1; TRBD1 is a possible D gene (5 bases). This CDR3 is built from 16 residues. Germline V gives CDR1 SGHDN, CDR2 FVKESK. V lost 5 bases and J lost 1, with 17 bases in between. CDR3 residues: CASSSLKGVSNTEAFF. As DNA, the CDR3 is TGTGCCAGCAGCTCATTGAAAGGGGTTTCGAACACTGAAGCTTTCTTT.

The sample holds many counts of this clonotype. The chain recombines TRBV7-6 with TRBJ2-7; 11 bases match TRBD1. The CDR3 has 17 amino acids. V shed 1 base, J shed 7 bases, and the junction held 12 bases outside the gene matches. Germline values: CDR1 SGHVS, CDR2 FNYEAQ. This chain's CDR3 is CASSLDLGGQGAREQYF. The CDR3 bases are TGTGCCAGCAGCTTAGATTTGGGTGGACAGGGGGCGCGAGAGCAGTACTTC.

The sample holds many counts of this clonotype. The CDR3: CSVVGEDYGYTF. The CDR3 DNA sequence: TGCAGCGTTGTCGGTGAAGACTATGGCTACACCTTC. V gene TRBV29-1 combines with J gene TRBJ1-2; D remains unclear. The CDR3 has 12 residues. In germline, CDR1 is SQVTM, CDR2 ANQGSEA. Deletions cut 4 bases from V and 3 bases from J, with 9 bases between. The full variable domain, completed using reference TRBV29-1 and TRBJ1-2, is SAVISQKPSRDICQRGTSLTIQCQVDSQVTMMFWYRQQPGQSLTLIATANQGSEATYESGFVIDKFPISRPNLTFSTLTVSNMSPEDSSIYLCSVVGEDYGYTFGSGTRLTVV.

This clonotype was counted a few times. This sequence joins TRBV6-1 and TRBJ2-2, with D possibly matching TRBD2 (5 bases). The V gene lost 11 bases and the J gene lost 3 bases, with 16 bases spanning the gap. The CDR3 totals 14 residues. Per germline, CDR1 MNHNS and CDR2 SASEGT. DNA of the CDR3: TGTGCCCAGGATACCGGAGGTTACACCGGGGAGCTGTTTTTT. Translated: CAQDTGGYTGELFF.

This clonotype was seen many times. The chain uses TRBV7-9 and TRBJ1-2, with a tentative D call TRBD1 (5 bases). The CDR3 contains 11 residues. V was pared by 3 bases and J by 8 bases, with 7 bases between. Germline V CDR1 and CDR2: SEHNR, FQNEAQ (reference sequence). The CDR3 sequence is CASSFGGGYTF. CDR3 nucleotide sequence: TGTGCCAGCAGCTTCGGGGGGGGCTACACCTTC.

Regarding this clonotype: This clone may be a read error of a much larger clone one base away. This sequence joins TRBV28 and TRBJ1-6, with D uncertain. Trimming pared 6 bases from V and 0 bases from J, leaving 3 bases between. CDR3 length equals 13 residues. Looked up from germline, CDR1 is MDHEN and CDR2 is SYDVKM. This CDR3 is CASRGSYNSPLHF. The CDR3 DNA reads as TGTGCCAGCAGGGGCTCCTATAATTCACCCCTCCACTTT.

There are many counts of this clonotype. The chain links TRBV19 to TRBJ1-1; no definite D call. The CDR3 is 15 residues long. The V gene lost 7 bases and the J gene lost 0 bases, with 15 bases spanning the gap. CDR1 and CDR2 from the germline V gene are LNHDA and SQIVND (reference sequence). The CDR3 loop reads CASKERLQMNTEAFF. DNA for the CDR3: TGTGCCAGTAAAGAGAGGCTCCAGATGAACACTGAAGCTTTCTTT.

This clonotype was recorded at least ten times. The J gene is TRBJ2-7, the V gene TRBV6-5; no clear D. Trimming shortened V by 2 bases and J by 0 bases, and 11 bases separated the two germline ends. CDR3 length: 15 amino acids. Germline V CDR1 and CDR2: MNHEY, SVGAGI. CDR3 protein: CASSYGQFTSYEQYF. CDR3 coding DNA: TGTGCCAGCAGTTACGGCCAGTTTACCTCCTACGAGCAGTACTTC.

The CDR3 region is CASSPSSGLSYEQYF. In nucleotides, the CDR3 is TGTGCCAGCAGCCCCTCCAGCGGACTCTCCTACGAGCAGTACTTC. The rearrangement joins TRBV27 to TRBJ2-7; perhaps TRBD2 as D (5 bases). The V gene lost 6 bases and the J gene lost 0 bases, with 15 bases spanning the gap. CDR1 and CDR2 from the germline V gene are MNHEY and SMNVEV (reference sequence). This CDR3 has 15 residues.

The chain is built from TRBV7-2 and TRBJ1-6, with D possibly TRBD1 on 5 matching bases. Germline V gene lookup returns CDR1 SGHTA and CDR2 FQGNSA. The ends were cut back, 0 bases at V and 7 bases at J, with 10 bases in the middle. This CDR3 is built from 15 residues. The CDR3 loop is CASSLAIRVNSPLHF. In nucleotides, the CDR3 is TGTGCCAGCAGCTTAGCGATCAGGGTGAATTCACCCCTCCACTTT.

At least ten counts were recorded for this clonotype. J is TRBJ1-5 and V is TRBV20-1, with D possibly TRBD1 on 5 matching bases. CDR3 length: 13 amino acids. The germline V gene encodes CDR1 DFQATT and CDR2 SNEGSKA (reference sequence). Between the trimmed V and J ends, which lost 3 bases and 5 bases, there was a span of 11 bases. The DNA of the CDR3 is TGCAGTGCTAGTGGCCAGGGCTATCAGCCCCAGCATTTT. Translating it yields CSASGQGYQPQHF.

This clonotype was seen ten or more times. The V call is TRBV29-1, the J call TRBJ2-5, with 7 bases lining up with TRBD2. CDR3 size: 14 residues. V dropped 1 base and J dropped 5; count of bases not matched to a gene: 7. The germline CDR1 and CDR2 sequences are SQVTM and ANQGSEA. The CDR3: CSVEGLGREETQYF. The CDR3 bases are TGCAGCGTTGAAGGTCTAGGGAGGGAGGAGACCCAGTACTTC.

Notes on this clonotype: In this CDR3 the conserved last residue, phenylalanine or tryptophan, is missing, so a read error is likely. This sequence joins TRBV5-1 and TRBJ1-1, with D possibly TRBD1 on 6 matching bases. Germline V gene lookup returns CDR1 SGHRS and CDR2 YFSETQ. The CDR3 runs 13 residues. V shed 5 bases and J shed 1 base, with 9 bases lying between them. CDR3 DNA: TGCGCCAGCAGATTACAGGGGAACACTGAAGCTTTCTAT. Residues: CASRLQGNTEAFY.

There are many counts of this clonotype. This chain links TRBV30 with TRBJ1-1, with D possibly TRBD1 on 5 matching bases. V shed 8 bases and J shed 5 bases, with 15 bases lying between them. Germline assignment: CDR1 GTSNPN and CDR2 SVGIG (reference sequence). The CDR3 covers 12 residues. CDR3 loop: CAREIGGTEAFF. CDR3 coding DNA: TGTGCCCGGGAGATTGGGGGGACTGAAGCTTTCTTT.